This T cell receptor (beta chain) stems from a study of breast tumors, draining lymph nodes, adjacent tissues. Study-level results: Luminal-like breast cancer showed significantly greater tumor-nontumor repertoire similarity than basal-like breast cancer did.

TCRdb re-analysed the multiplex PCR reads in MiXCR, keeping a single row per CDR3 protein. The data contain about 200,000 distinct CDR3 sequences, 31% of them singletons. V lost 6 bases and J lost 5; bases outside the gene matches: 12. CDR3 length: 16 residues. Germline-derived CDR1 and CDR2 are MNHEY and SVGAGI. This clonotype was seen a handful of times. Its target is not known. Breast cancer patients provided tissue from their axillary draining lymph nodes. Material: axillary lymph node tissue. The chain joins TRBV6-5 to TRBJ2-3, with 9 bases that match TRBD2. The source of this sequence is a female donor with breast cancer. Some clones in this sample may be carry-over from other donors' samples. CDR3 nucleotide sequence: TGTGCCAGCAGGCGCGGGGGGGCCGGCCACGGAGATACGCAGTATTTT. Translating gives CASRRGGAGHGDTQYF.